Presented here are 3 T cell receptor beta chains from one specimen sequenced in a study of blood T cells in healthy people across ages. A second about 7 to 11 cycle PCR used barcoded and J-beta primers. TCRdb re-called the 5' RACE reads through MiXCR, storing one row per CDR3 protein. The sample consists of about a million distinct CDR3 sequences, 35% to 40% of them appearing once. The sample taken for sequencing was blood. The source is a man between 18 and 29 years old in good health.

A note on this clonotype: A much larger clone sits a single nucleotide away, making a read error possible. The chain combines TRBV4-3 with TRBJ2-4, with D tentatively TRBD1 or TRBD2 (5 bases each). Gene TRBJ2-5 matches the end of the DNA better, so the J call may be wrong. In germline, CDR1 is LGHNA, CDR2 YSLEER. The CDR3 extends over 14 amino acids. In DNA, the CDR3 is TGCGCCAGCATCACGGGAACAGGAAGAGAGACCCAGTACTTC. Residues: CASITGTGRETQYF.

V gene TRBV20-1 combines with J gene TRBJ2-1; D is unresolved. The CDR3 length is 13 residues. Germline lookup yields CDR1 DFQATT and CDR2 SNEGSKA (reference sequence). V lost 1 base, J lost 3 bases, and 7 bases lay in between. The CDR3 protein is CSARVASYNEQFF. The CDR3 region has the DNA TGCAGTGCTAGAGTGGCTAGCTACAATGAGCAGTTCTTC.

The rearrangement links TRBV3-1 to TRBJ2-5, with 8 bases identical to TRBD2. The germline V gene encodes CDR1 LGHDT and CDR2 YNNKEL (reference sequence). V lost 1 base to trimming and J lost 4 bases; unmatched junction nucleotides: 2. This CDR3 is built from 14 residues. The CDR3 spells CASSQVRGGETQYF. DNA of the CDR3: TGTGCCAGCAGCCAAGTCCGGGGGGGAGAGACCCAGTACTTC.